What follows are 21 T cell receptor beta chains derived from one specimen sequenced in a study of T-cell memory formation after mild COVID-19. TCRdb recomputed calls from the 5' RACE reads with MiXCR, one row per CDR3 protein. The sample includes some 300,000 distinct CDR3 sequences, about 20% of them seen just once. Source material: PBMCs or a T cell subset sorted from them (not recorded which). The source is a young man who had mild COVID-19 (a few samples of this study predate the infection). Cell type and time point are not known.

The V call is TRBV4-1, the J call TRBJ2-7; the match to TRBD1 covers 8 bases. The CDR3 length is 16 residues. Germline V gene lookup returns CDR1 MGHRA and CDR2 YSYEKL. The trim removed 3 bases at V and 2 bases at J, leaving 9 bases unmatched. CDR3 sequence (DNA): TGCGCCAGCAGCCAGTCCACCGGGACAGGACCCTACGAGCAGTACTTC. Protein sequence: CASSQSTGTGPYEQYF.

This clonotype has a handful of counts. The chain is built from TRBV29-1 and TRBJ2-2; D is unclear. The CDR3 has 11 residues. Germline V gives CDR1 SQVTM, CDR2 ANQGSEA. V lost 5 bases, J lost 8 bases, and 9 bases lay in between. The CDR3 region has the DNA TGCAGCGTTTTTTTAAGAGGGGAGCTGTTTTTT. It translates to CSVFLRGELFF.

The sample holds a few counts of this clonotype. The chain's CDR3 is CASRPTGVTRNSPLHF. The CDR3 nucleotides read TGCGCCAGCAGACCGACAGGGGTGACGAGGAATTCACCCCTCCACTTT. The V and J genes are TRBV4-1 and TRBJ1-6; 8 bases match TRBD1. This CDR3 is 16 amino acids long. The J segment lost 7 bases and the V segment lost 6 bases, leaving 11 bases of the junction unmatched. Germline-derived CDR1 and CDR2 are MGHRA and YSYEKL.

This sequence joins TRBV20-1 and TRBJ1-1; no definite D call. Trimming took off 5 bases at V and 5 bases at J, with 9 bases between the two ends. CDR1 and CDR2 (germline): DFQATT, SNEGSKA (reference sequence). This CDR3 region has 11 residues. CDR3 nucleotide sequence: TGCAGTGCTTGGTTAATAACTGAAGCTTTCTTT. Its protein product is CSAWLITEAFF.

This chain links TRBV5-1 with TRBJ2-7; TRBD1 is a possible D gene (6 bases). The CDR3 is 14 residues long. Germline-derived CDR1 and CDR2 are SGHRS and YFSETQ. Trimming pared 3 bases from V and 2 bases from J, leaving 12 bases between. CDR3 sequence: CASSSRDTTYEQYF. The CDR3 DNA reads TGCGCCAGCAGCTCCCGGGACACCACCTACGAGCAGTACTTC.

This clonotype has just a few counts. This sequence joins TRBV6-5 and TRBJ2-5; 9 bases are shared with TRBD1. The trim removed 0 bases at V and 2 bases at J, leaving 4 bases unmatched. Germline V lookup: CDR1 MNHEY, CDR2 SVGAGI. The CDR3 is 16 amino acids. CDR3 in DNA: TGTGCCAGCAGTTACTCGGCGGGGACAGGGCAAGAGACCCAGTACTTC. Protein product: CASSYSAGTGQETQYF.

This clonotype was picked up a small number of times. This rearrangement joins TRBV7-8 to TRBJ1-2; the D gene is possibly TRBD1 (6 bases). There are 13 residues in the CDR3. The germline V gene encodes CDR1 SGHVS and CDR2 FQNEAQ. The germline V and J ends were trimmed by 6 bases and 6 bases, with 14 bases remaining between them. The chain's CDR3 is CASRLDSAHGYTF. CDR3 in DNA: TGTGCCAGCAGGCTGGACAGTGCTCATGGCTACACCTTC.

The chain uses TRBV5-1 and TRBJ2-6; maybe TRBD1 (6 bases). The CDR3 has 14 residues. Germline CDR1 and CDR2: SGHRS and YFSETQ. V was cut by 7 bases and J by 4 bases, with 12 bases left in between. The CDR3 sequence: CASRQAGGANVLTF. DNA for the CDR3: TGCGCCAGCCGACAGGCCGGCGGGGCCAACGTCCTGACTTTC.

The chain combines TRBV20-1 with TRBJ1-3; 7 bases map to TRBD1. The CDR3 spans 14 residues. From germline, CDR1 is DFQATT and CDR2 SNEGSKA (reference sequence). Trimming at V came to 2 bases and at J to 4 bases, leaving 5 bases not matched to a gene. CDR3 sequence reads: CSARLRGRGNTIYF. The CDR3 DNA reads as TGCAGTGCTAGACTAAGGGGGCGGGGAAACACCATATATTTT.

This clonotype was counted between two and nine times. J is TRBJ2-3 and V is TRBV5-5; unclear D gene. In germline, CDR1 is SGHKS, CDR2 YYEKEE (reference sequence). This CDR3 has 15 amino acids. Trimming cost V 4 bases and J 2 bases, with 14 bases left between them. CDR3 sequence reads: CASSPTWMATDTQYF. The DNA of the CDR3 is TGTGCCAGCAGCCCCACATGGATGGCCACAGATACGCAGTATTTT. Full variable domain (remainder filled in from reference TRBV5-5 and TRBJ2-3): DAGVTQSPTHLIKTRGQQVTLRCSPISGHKSVSWYQQVLGQGPQFIFQYYEKEERGRGNFPDRFSARQFPNYSSELNVNALLLGDSALYLCASSPTWMATDTQYFGPGTRLTVL.

This chain links TRBV7-2 with TRBJ1-1; 10 bases map to TRBD1. This CDR3 is built from 15 residues. The germline V gene encodes CDR1 SGHTA and CDR2 FQGNSA. V dropped 5 bases and J dropped 3; count of bases not matched to a gene: 6. In DNA form, the CDR3 reads TGTGCCAGCAGCATCGCCGGGACAGGGGACACTGAAGCTTTCTTT. Encoded protein: CASSIAGTGDTEAFF.

A few counts support this clonotype. V and J are TRBV12-3 or TRBV12-4 and TRBJ2-1; 9 bases align to TRBD1. The trim removed 5 bases at V and 0 bases at J, leaving 2 bases unmatched. This CDR3 is built from 15 residues. This CDR3 is CASSQGQGSYNEQFF. CDR3 sequence (DNA): TGTGCCAGCAGTCAGGGACAGGGCTCCTACAATGAGCAGTTCTTC.

This clonotype was seen only a few times. J is TRBJ1-1 and V is TRBV7-9; 7 bases align to TRBD1. Germline V gene lookup returns CDR1 SEHNR and CDR2 FQNEAQ (reference sequence). The trim removed 1 base at V and 6 bases at J, leaving 2 bases unmatched. The CDR3 runs to 13 residues. The CDR3 bases are TGTGCCAGCAGCTTAGGGACAGGATCTGAAGCTTTCTTT. Its protein product is CASSLGTGSEAFF.

There are a few counts of this clonotype. The rearrangement links TRBV27 to TRBJ1-1; perhaps TRBD1 as D (6 bases). V gave up 5 bases and J gave up 1 base, with 14 bases separating them. CDR3 size: 15 residues. From germline, CDR1 is MNHEY and CDR2 SMNVEV (reference sequence). The CDR3 bases are TGTGCCAGCAGTCTGCGGGGGCCCGCGAACACTGAAGCTTTCTTT. Its translation is CASSLRGPANTEAFF.

The V and J genes are TRBV25-1 and TRBJ1-6, with 8 bases matching TRBD1. The CDR3 length is 15 residues. Germline loops: CDR1 MGHDK, CDR2 SYGVNS. V trimming: 1 base; J trimming: 10 bases; junction bases outside the gene matches: 6. The CDR3 DNA reads TGTGCCAGCAGTGAATTTGGACAGGGTTACTCACCCCTCCACTTT. Its translation is CASSEFGQGYSPLHF.

There are many counts of this clonotype. This sequence joins TRBV9 and TRBJ1-6, with 9 nucleotides matching TRBD1. V lost 4 bases and J lost 7; bases outside the gene matches: 6. This CDR3 comprises 15 residues. Germline CDR1 and CDR2: SGDLS and YYNGEE. The CDR3 DNA follows: TGTGCCAGCAGCCCCAGGACAGGGGAAAATTCACCCCTCCACTTT. It is translated as CASSPRTGENSPLHF.

This clonotype was counted ten times or more. The CDR3 here is CASSFAYEQYF. The CDR3 coding sequence is TGTGCCAGCAGCTTCGCGTACGAGCAGTACTTC. The chain joins TRBV7-9 to TRBJ2-7; D is unclear. The CDR3 contains 11 residues. V shed 3 bases and J shed 4 bases, with 4 bases lying between them. Germline CDR1 reads SEHNR; CDR2 reads FQNEAQ (reference sequence).

This clonotype was counted a few times. This chain links TRBV6-5 with TRBJ2-2; no reliable D call. Germline-derived CDR1 and CDR2 are MNHEY and SVGAGI. Trimming removed 6 bases at V and 3 bases at J, with 14 bases between. This CDR3 contains 15 residues. DNA of the CDR3: TGTGCCAGCAGCCGACGCAATTATTACACCGGGGAGCTGTTTTTT. It specifies CASSRRNYYTGELFF.

The rearrangement uses TRBV16 and TRBJ1-2, with D unclear. The CDR3 loop spans 12 amino acids. Trimming pared 4 bases from V and 6 bases from J, leaving 9 bases between. The germline V gene has CDR1 KGHSY and CDR2 FQNENV. The chain's CDR3 is CASSPARDGYTF. The CDR3, as DNA: TGTGCCAGCAGCCCCGCTAGGGATGGCTACACCTTC.

This clonotype was detected once. The rearrangement joins TRBV5-5 to TRBJ1-1; D may be TRBD1 (5 bases). The CDR3 spans 15 residues. Between the trimmed V and J ends, which lost 0 bases and 4 bases, there was a span of 13 bases. Germline V gene lookup returns CDR1 SGHKS and CDR2 YYEKEE (reference sequence). The CDR3 DNA reads as TGTGCCAGCAGCTTGGGCTGGGGGGAGTCCACTGAAGCTTTCTTT. This translates into CASSLGWGESTEAFF.

This chain connects TRBV6-1 to TRBJ1-2; D not certain. This CDR3 comprises 14 residues. Germline CDR1 and CDR2: MNHNS and SASEGT. Trimming removed 6 bases at V and 4 bases at J, with 15 bases between. The CDR3 DNA is TGTGCCAGCAGGGCCATATTGGCCCCCTATGGCTACACCTTC. Translation gives CASRAILAPYGYTF.